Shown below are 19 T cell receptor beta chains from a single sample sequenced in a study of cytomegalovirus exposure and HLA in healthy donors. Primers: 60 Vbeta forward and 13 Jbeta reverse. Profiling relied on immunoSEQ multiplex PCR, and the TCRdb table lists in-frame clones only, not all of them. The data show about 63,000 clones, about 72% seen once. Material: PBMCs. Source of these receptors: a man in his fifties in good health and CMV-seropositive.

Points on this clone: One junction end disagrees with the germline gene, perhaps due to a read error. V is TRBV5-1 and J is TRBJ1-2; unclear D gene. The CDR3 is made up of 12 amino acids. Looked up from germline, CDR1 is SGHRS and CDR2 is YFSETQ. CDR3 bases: TGCGCCAGCAGCTTGGAAGGGAGTGGCCACACCTTC. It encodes CASSLEGSGHTF.

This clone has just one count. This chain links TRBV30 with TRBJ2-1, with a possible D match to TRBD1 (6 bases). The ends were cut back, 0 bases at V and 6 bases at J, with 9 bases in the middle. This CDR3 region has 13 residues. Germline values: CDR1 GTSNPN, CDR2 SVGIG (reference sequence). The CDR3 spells CAWSVLRGNEQFF. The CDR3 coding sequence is TGTGCCTGGAGTGTTCTCAGGGGCAATGAGCAGTTCTTC.

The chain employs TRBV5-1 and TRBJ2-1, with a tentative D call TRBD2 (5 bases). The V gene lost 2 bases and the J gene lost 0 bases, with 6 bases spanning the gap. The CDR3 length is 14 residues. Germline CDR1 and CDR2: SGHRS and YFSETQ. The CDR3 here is CASSLGSSYNEQFF. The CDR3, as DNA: TGCGCCAGCAGCTTAGGGAGCTCCTACAATGAGCAGTTCTTC.

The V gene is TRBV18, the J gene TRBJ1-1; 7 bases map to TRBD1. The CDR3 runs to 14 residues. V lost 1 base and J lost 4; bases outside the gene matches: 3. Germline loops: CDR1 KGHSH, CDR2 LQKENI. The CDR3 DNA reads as TGTGCCAGCTCACCACGTCAGGGGGTCACTGAAGCTTTCTTT. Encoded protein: CASSPRQGVTEAFF. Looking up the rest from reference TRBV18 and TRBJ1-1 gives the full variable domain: NAGVMQNPRHLVRRRGQEARLRCSPMKGHSHVYWYRQLPEEGLKFMVYLQKENIIDESGMPKERFSAEFPKEGPSILRIQQVVRGDSAAYFCASSPRQGVTEAFFGQGTRLTVV.

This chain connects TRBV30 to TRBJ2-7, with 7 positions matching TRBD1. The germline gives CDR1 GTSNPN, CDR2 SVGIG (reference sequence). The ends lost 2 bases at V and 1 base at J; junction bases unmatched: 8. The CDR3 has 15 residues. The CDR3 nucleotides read TGTGCCTGGAGTACACCGACAGGGAGATCCTACGAGCAGTACTTC. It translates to CAWSTPTGRSYEQYF.

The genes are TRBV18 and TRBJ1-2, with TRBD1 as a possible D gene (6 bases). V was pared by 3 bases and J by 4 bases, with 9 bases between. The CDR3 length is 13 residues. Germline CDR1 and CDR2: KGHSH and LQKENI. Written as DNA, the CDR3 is TGTGCCAGCTCACCCCTGGACAGCTATGGCTACACCTTC. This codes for CASSPLDSYGYTF.

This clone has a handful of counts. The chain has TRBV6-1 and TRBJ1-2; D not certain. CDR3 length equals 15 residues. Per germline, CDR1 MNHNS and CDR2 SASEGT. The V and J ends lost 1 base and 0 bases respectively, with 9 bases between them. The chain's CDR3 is CASSEGYRTNYGYTF. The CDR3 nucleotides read TGTGCCAGCAGTGAAGGGTACAGAACTAACTATGGCTACACCTTC.

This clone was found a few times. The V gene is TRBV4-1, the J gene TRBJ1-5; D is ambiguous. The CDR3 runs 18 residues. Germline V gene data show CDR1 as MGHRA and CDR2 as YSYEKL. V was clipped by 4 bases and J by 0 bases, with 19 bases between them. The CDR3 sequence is CASSPGLGRRDSNQPQHF. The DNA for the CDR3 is TGCGCCAGCAGCCCAGGTTTGGGCAGACGAGATAGCAATCAGCCCCAGCATTTT.

This CDR3 is CASTLSRYEQYF. CDR3 nucleotides: TGTGCCAGCACCCTATCTCGCTACGAGCAGTACTTC. The chain recombines TRBV11-2 with TRBJ2-7; no firm D call. Germline V gene data show CDR1 as SGHAT and CDR2 as FQNNGV. V lost 7 bases to trimming and J lost 3 bases, with 10 bases between them. The CDR3 is 12 residues long. Together with reference TRBV11-2 and TRBJ2-7, the CDR3 gives the full variable domain: EAGVAQSPRYKIIEKRQSVAFWCNPISGHATLYWYQQILGQGPKLLIQFQNNGVVDDSQLPKDRFSAERLKGVDSTLKIQPAKLEDSAVYLCASTLSRYEQYFGPGTRLTVT.

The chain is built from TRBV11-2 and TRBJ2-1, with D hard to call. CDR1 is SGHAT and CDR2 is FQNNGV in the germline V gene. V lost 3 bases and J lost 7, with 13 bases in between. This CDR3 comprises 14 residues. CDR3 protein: CASSFASVTNEQFF. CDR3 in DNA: TGTGCCAGCAGCTTTGCATCGGTGACAAATGAGCAGTTCTTC.

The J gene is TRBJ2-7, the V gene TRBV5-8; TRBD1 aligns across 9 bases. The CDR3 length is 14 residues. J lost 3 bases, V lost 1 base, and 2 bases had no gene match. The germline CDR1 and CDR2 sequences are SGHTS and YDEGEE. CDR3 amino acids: CASSLLGQGYEQYF. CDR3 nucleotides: TGTGCCAGCAGCTTGTTGGGACAGGGCTACGAGCAGTACTTC.

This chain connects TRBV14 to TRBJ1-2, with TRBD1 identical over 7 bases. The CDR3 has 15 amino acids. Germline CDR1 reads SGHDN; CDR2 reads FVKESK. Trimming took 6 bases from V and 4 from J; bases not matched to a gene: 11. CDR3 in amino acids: CASRPSGTDPYGYTF. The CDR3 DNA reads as TGTGCCAGCAGACCATCCGGGACAGATCCCTATGGCTACACCTTC.

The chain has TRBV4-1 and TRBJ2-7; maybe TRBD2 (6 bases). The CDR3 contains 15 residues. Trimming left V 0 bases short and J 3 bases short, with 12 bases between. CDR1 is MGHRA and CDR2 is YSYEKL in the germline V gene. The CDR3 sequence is CASSQDGGIVYEQYF. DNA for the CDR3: TGCGCCAGCAGCCAAGACGGGGGAATTGTCTACGAGCAGTACTTC.

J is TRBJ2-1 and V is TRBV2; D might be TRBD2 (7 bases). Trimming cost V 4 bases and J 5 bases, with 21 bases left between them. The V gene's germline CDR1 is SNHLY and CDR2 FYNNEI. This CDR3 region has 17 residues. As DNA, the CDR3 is TGTGCCAGCAGTGGGGGTCCCGGGGGGCCTAAAGACAATGAGCAGTTCTTC. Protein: CASSGGPGGPKDNEQFF. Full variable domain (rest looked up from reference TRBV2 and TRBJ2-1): EPEVTQTPSHQVTQMGQEVILRCVPISNHLYFYWYRQILGQKVEFLVSFYNNEISEKSEIFDDQFSVERPDGSNFTLKIRSTKLEDSAMYFCASSGGPGGPKDNEQFFGPGTRLTVL.

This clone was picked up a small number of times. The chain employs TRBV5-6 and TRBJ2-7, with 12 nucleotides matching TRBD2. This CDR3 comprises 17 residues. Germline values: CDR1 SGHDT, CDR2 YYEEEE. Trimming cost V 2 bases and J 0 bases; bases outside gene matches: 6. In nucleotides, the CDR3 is TGTGCCAGCAGCTTCCGGGCTAGCGGGAGGGCCTCCTACGAGCAGTACTTC. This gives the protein CASSFRASGRASYEQYF.

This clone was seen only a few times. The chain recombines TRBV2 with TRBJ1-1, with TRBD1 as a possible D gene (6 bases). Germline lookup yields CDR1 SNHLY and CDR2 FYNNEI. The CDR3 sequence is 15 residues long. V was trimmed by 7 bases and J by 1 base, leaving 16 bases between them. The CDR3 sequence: CASTITGTQNTEAFF. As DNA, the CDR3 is TGTGCCAGCACCATCACAGGGACCCAGAACACTGAAGCTTTCTTT.

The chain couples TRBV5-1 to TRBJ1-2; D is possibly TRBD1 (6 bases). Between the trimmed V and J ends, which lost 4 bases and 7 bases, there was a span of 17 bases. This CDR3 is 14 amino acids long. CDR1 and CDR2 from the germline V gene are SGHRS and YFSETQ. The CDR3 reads CASSPQGPGSGYTF. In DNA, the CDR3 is TGCGCCAGCAGCCCACAGGGTCCGGGGAGTGGCTACACCTTC.

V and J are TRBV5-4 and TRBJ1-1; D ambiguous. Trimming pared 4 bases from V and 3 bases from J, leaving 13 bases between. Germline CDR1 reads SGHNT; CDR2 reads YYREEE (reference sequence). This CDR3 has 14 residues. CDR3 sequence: CASSPDSSHTEAFF. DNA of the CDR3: TGTGCCAGCAGCCCGGACTCTTCGCACACTGAAGCTTTCTTT. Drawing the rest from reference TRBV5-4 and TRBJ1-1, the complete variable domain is ETGVTQSPTHLIKTRGQQVTLRCSSQSGHNTVSWYQQALGQGPQFIFQYYREEENGRGNFPPRFSGLQFPNYSSELNVNALELDDSALYLCASSPDSSHTEAFFGQGTRLTVV.

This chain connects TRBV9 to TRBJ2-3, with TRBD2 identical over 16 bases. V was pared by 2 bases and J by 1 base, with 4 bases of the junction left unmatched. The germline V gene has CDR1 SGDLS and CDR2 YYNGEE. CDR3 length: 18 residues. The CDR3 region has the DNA TGTGCCAGCAGCGTGGGACTAGCGGGAGGGCGGGGCACAGATACGCAGTATTTT. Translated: CASSVGLAGGRGTDTQYF.